This TCR beta chain was sequenced during a study of blood T cells in healthy people across ages. Study-wide points: Higher diversity and more naive CD4+ cells were features of long-lived donors, compared to aged donors.

Peripheral blood samples of roughly 9.9 milliliters were drawn from each donor. Every sample yielded at least 7 million isolated PBMCs. With a J-beta primer mix and a sample-barcoded 5' primer, a second PCR ran about 6 to 11 cycles. TCRdb re-derived calls from the 5' RACE reads in MiXCR, one entry per CDR3 protein. The table shows fewer than 2,000,000 distinct CDR3 sequences, with approximately 40% occurring only once. With respect to this clonotype: Its antigen is unidentified.

The CDR3 is made up of 17 amino acids. V shed 6 bases and J 4 bases; nucleotides not matched to a gene: 17. The receptor was isolated from a human donor in good health. The sequenced sample consisted of blood. This chain connects TRBV12-3 or TRBV12-4 to TRBJ2-7; TRBD1 agrees at 8 bases. CDR3 nucleotide sequence: TGTGCCAGCAGCCATACGTCCGGACAGGGAAACTGGTACGAGCAGTACTTC. As protein: CASSHTSGQGNWYEQYF.